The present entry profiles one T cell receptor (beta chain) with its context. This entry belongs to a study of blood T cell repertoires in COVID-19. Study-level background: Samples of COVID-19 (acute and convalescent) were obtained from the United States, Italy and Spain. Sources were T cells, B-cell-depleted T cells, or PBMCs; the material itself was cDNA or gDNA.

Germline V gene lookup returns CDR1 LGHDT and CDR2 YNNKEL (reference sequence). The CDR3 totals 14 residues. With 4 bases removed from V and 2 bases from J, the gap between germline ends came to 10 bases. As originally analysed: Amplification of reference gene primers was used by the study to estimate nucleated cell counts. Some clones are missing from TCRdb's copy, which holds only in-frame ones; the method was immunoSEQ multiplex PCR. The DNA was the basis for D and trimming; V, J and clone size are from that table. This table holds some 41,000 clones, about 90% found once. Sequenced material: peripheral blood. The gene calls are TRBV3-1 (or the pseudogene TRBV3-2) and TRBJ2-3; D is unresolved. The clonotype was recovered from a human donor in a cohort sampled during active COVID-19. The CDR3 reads CASSPNSITDTQYF. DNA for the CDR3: TGTGCCAGCAGCCCCAACTCAATCACAGATACGCAGTATTTT.